This T cell receptor (beta chain) comes out of a study of blood T cell repertoires in COVID-19. TCRdb's table, derived via immunoSEQ multiplex PCR, lists solely in-frame clones and lacks some. In the table there are approximately 130,000 clones, less than 90% of which are singletons. J gave up 6 bases and V 4 bases, and 9 bases lay outside the gene matches. The CDR3 has 16 amino acids. The germline gives CDR1 LGHNT, CDR2 FRNRAP. Sequences were obtained from PBMCs or T cells enriched from blood (not recorded which). V gene TRBV12-5 combines with J gene TRBJ1-5; 10 bases align to TRBD1. This clonotype was sampled from a man younger than 45 who had recovered from COVID-19. DNA of the CDR3: TGTGCTAGTGGTTCATATCGACAGGGGGCGAGTCAGCCCCAGCATTTT. Residues: CASGSYRQGASQPQHF.